One sample yielded the 31 T cell receptor beta chains listed below, sequenced in a study of blood T cell repertoires in COVID-19. TCRdb's table, derived via immunoSEQ multiplex PCR, lists solely in-frame clones and lacks some. This table has over 200,000 clones, 86% appearing once. Sequenced material: PBMCs or T cells enriched from blood (not recorded which). The receptors were gathered from a woman aged 45-60 years in a cohort exposed to, infected with or recovered from COVID-19 (not recorded which).

About this clone itself: This sample includes further DNA sequences coding for the same CDR3. The CDR3 DNA sequence: TGTGCCAGCAGCTTGCAGGGTTCCTACGAGCAGTACTTC. Amino acids: CASSLQGSYEQYF. The V call is TRBV5-4, the J call TRBJ2-7; weak D call: TRBD1 (5 bases). Germline-derived CDR1 and CDR2 are SGHNT and YYREEE (reference sequence). V was clipped by 1 base and J by 1 base, with 6 bases between them. The CDR3 is 13 amino acids.

CDR3 in DNA: TGTGCCAGCAGCGCAGGGTACAATGAGCAGTTCTTC. Amino acid sequence: CASSAGYNEQFF. The chain is built from TRBV9 and TRBJ2-1; D may be TRBD1 (5 bases). Germline assignment: CDR1 SGDLS and CDR2 YYNGEE. V lost 3 bases, J lost 4 bases, and 5 bases lay in between. This CDR3 has 12 amino acids.

The chain joins TRBV9 to TRBJ1-4; D might be TRBD1 (5 bases). Germline lookup yields CDR1 SGDLS and CDR2 YYNGEE. The CDR3 totals 14 residues. V was trimmed by 0 bases and J by 4 bases, leaving 7 bases between them. CDR3 bases: TGTGCCAGCAGCGTAGGGACAAGTAATGAAAAACTGTTTTTT. As protein: CASSVGTSNEKLFF.

The chain recombines TRBV7-9 with TRBJ1-2; D is unresolved. CDR3 size: 14 residues. The ends were cut back, 0 bases at V and 8 bases at J, with 13 bases in the middle. Germline CDR1 reads SEHNR; CDR2 reads FQNEAQ (reference sequence). Written as DNA, the CDR3 is TGTGCCAGCAGCTTAGCGGCGCGGGGAGGGGGCTACACCTTC. This gives the protein CASSLAARGGGYTF.

This chain joins TRBV4-3 and TRBJ1-1, with a tentative D call TRBD1 (5 bases). Germline V gives CDR1 LGHNA, CDR2 YSLEER. Trimming cost V 3 bases and J 4 bases, with 9 bases left between them. The CDR3 sequence is 13 residues long. The CDR3 DNA sequence: TGCGCCAGCAGCCAGGGGCGAGCCACTGAAGCTTTCTTT. It yields the protein CASSQGRATEAFF.

J is TRBJ1-2 and V is TRBV6-5; 7 bases agree with TRBD1. The germline gives CDR1 MNHEY, CDR2 SVGAGI. V was clipped by 2 bases and J by 2 bases; unmatched bases: 8. There are 16 residues in the CDR3. The DNA of the CDR3 is TGTGCCAGCAGTTACCCCCTAGGGGGCGCGAACTATGGCTACACCTTC. Translating it yields CASSYPLGGANYGYTF.

The chain recombines TRBV4-2 with TRBJ1-2; TRBD1 aligns across 8 bases. Per the germline V gene, CDR1 is LGHNA and CDR2 is YNFKEQ. Losses at the gene ends were 0 bases for V and 8 bases for J; bases not matched to a gene: 8. This CDR3 has 15 residues. CDR3 residues: CASSQDQVRGHGYTF. CDR3 coding DNA: TGTGCCAGCAGCCAAGATCAGGTCAGGGGGCACGGCTACACCTTC.

This sequence joins TRBV27 and TRBJ1-6; no firm D call. Germline V gene sequence: CDR1 MNHEY, CDR2 SMNVEV (reference sequence). The V gene lost 5 bases and the J gene lost 4 bases, with 15 bases spanning the gap. The CDR3 sequence is 16 residues long. The CDR3 nucleotides are TGTGCCAGCAGTAAGGGAGAGGTCCTTTATAATTCACCCCTCCACTTT. It yields the protein CASSKGEVLYNSPLHF.

The V call is TRBV3-1 (or the pseudogene TRBV3-2), the J call TRBJ1-5; the D gene is possibly TRBD1 (6 bases). V dropped 0 bases and J dropped 6 bases, with 15 bases sitting between them. Looked up from germline, CDR1 is LGHDT and CDR2 is YNNKEL (reference sequence). This CDR3 comprises 16 residues. CDR3 protein: CASSQDLGEGGQPQHF. The CDR3 DNA sequence: TGTGCCAGCAGCCAAGATCTGGGGGAAGGGGGTCAGCCCCAGCATTTT.

J is TRBJ2-5 and V is TRBV3-1 (or the pseudogene TRBV3-2), with 16 positions matching TRBD2. V gave up 4 bases and J gave up 4 bases; unmatched junction bases: 15. This CDR3 contains 20 residues. Germline values: CDR1 LGHDT, CDR2 YNNKEL (reference sequence). The CDR3 nucleotides are TGTGCCAGCAGCCTATACCCACCGGGACTAGCGGGGGGGCAGGCAGAGACCCAGTACTTC. Amino acids: CASSLYPPGLAGGQAETQYF.

Only one count was recorded for this clone. J is TRBJ1-4 and V is TRBV28; 8 nucleotides line up with TRBD1. CDR1 and CDR2 from the germline V gene are MDHEN and SYDVKM. Trimming removed 5 bases from V and 3 bases from J; junction bases left unmatched: 2. The CDR3 is made up of 14 amino acids. CDR3 sequence reads: CASSTGGANEKLFF. CDR3 nucleotides: TGTGCCAGCAGTACAGGGGGGGCTAATGAAAAACTGTTTTTT.

The chain joins TRBV28 to TRBJ1-2; 7 bases are shared with TRBD1. Per germline, CDR1 MDHEN and CDR2 SYDVKM. V gave up 7 bases and J gave up 8 bases; unmatched junction bases: 7. The length of the CDR3 is 12 residues. The CDR3 loop reads CASNTGVWGYTF. In nucleotides, the CDR3 is TGTGCCAGCAACACAGGGGTGTGGGGCTACACCTTC.

This clone came up once. The rearrangement joins TRBV7-2 to TRBJ2-5; weak D call: TRBD2 (5 bases). CDR1 is SGHTA and CDR2 is FQGNSA in the germline V gene. V lost 5 bases to trimming and J lost 5 bases, with 9 bases between them. CDR3 length: 12 residues. The chain's CDR3 is CASSPGMETQYF. The CDR3 coding sequence is TGTGCCAGCAGCCCGGGGATGGAGACCCAGTACTTC.

The chain uses TRBV4-3 and TRBJ1-5, with D perhaps matching TRBD1 (5 bases). Between the trimmed V and J ends, which lost 3 bases and 6 bases, there was a span of 15 bases. The germline V gene encodes CDR1 LGHNA and CDR2 YSLEER. The CDR3 sequence is 15 residues long. The CDR3 coding sequence is TGCGCCAGCAGCCAGGGGCAGGGTATGGGTCAGCCCCAGCATTTT. It is translated as CASSQGQGMGQPQHF.

The chain couples TRBV24-1 to TRBJ1-4, with D unresolved. The V and J ends lost 0 bases and 7 bases respectively, with 17 bases between them. CDR3 length: 17 amino acids. The V gene's germline CDR1 is KGHDR and CDR2 SFDVKD. The CDR3 loop is CATSDLGLERIGEKLFF. Written as DNA, the CDR3 is TGTGCCACCAGTGATTTGGGGCTGGAAAGGATCGGTGAAAAACTGTTTTTT.

This rearrangement joins TRBV16 to TRBJ1-5; D perhaps matches TRBD1 (6 bases). The germline CDR1 and CDR2 sequences are KGHSY and FQNENV. The V gene lost 4 bases and the J gene lost 3 bases, with 16 bases spanning the gap. The CDR3 runs 16 residues. DNA for the CDR3: TGTGCCAGCAGCCGTCTCCAGGGGATCGACAATCAGCCCCAGCATTTT. Its translation is CASSRLQGIDNQPQHF.

The chain employs TRBV15 and TRBJ1-1; D not certain. This CDR3 region has 14 residues. Germline V gene lookup returns CDR1 LNHNV and CDR2 YYDKDF (reference sequence). V was shortened by 1 base and J by 1 base, with 7 bases between the two germline ends. Written as DNA, the CDR3 is TGTGCCACCAGCAGAGGAGGGTCGAACACTGAAGCTTTCTTT. Protein product: CATSRGGSNTEAFF.

The rearrangement links TRBV7-9 to TRBJ1-4; tentative D call: TRBD1 (6 bases). V gave up 5 bases and J gave up 3 bases, with 13 bases separating them. Germline V CDR1 and CDR2: SEHNR, FQNEAQ (reference sequence). The CDR3 is made up of 15 amino acids. CDR3 sequence reads: CASSPQQGPNEKLFF. The CDR3, as DNA: TGTGCCAGCAGCCCCCAACAGGGACCTAATGAAAAACTGTTTTTT.

The chain is built from TRBV5-4 and TRBJ1-2, with TRBD1 matching over 10 bases. The germline V gene encodes CDR1 SGHNT and CDR2 YYREEE (reference sequence). The CDR3 totals 15 residues. The junction had 5 bases not matched to a gene; V was cut back by 4 bases and J by 2 bases. The CDR3 spells CASSQDRGGNYGYTF. CDR3 coding DNA: TGTGCCAGCAGCCAGGACAGGGGGGGAAACTATGGCTACACCTTC.

This clone showed up just a few times. The chain uses TRBV28 and TRBJ1-6; D gene uncertain. The CDR3 has 16 residues. V shed 3 bases and J shed 0 bases, with 9 bases lying between them. Per germline, CDR1 MDHEN and CDR2 SYDVKM. CDR3 DNA: TGTGCCAGCAGTTTTTTCTCAGTCTCCTATAATTCACCCCTCCACTTT. It encodes CASSFFSVSYNSPLHF.

This rearrangement joins TRBV2 to TRBJ2-7; 8 bases agree with TRBD1. The CDR3 length is 13 residues. Germline V CDR1 and CDR2: SNHLY, FYNNEI. The ends lost 9 bases at V and 4 bases at J; junction bases unmatched: 8. CDR3 amino acids: CARSTGVAYEQYF. CDR3 bases: TGTGCCAGATCGACAGGGGTTGCGTACGAGCAGTACTTC. The variable domain in full, with the rest retrieved from reference TRBV2 and TRBJ2-7, is EPEVTQTPSHQVTQMGQEVILRCVPISNHLYFYWYRQILGQKVEFLVSFYNNEISEKSEIFDDQFSVERPDGSNFTLKIRSTKLEDSAMYFCARSTGVAYEQYFGPGTRLTVT.

V usage is TRBV5-4 and J usage is TRBJ1-2; 9 nucleotides match TRBD1. The CDR3 has 15 amino acids. Looked up from germline, CDR1 is SGHNT and CDR2 is YYREEE (reference sequence). V was clipped by 3 bases and J by 4 bases; unmatched bases: 7. CDR3 DNA sequence: TGTGCCAGCAGCTATTTCGGGACAGGGATCTATGGCTACACCTTC. It encodes CASSYFGTGIYGYTF. Based on the CDR3 plus reference TRBV5-4 and TRBJ1-2, the full variable domain is ETGVTQSPTHLIKTRGQQVTLRCSSQSGHNTVSWYQQALGQGPQFIFQYYREEENGRGNFPPRFSGLQFPNYSSELNVNALELDDSALYLCASSYFGTGIYGYTFGSGTRLTVV.

The chain links TRBV6-6 to TRBJ1-1; TRBD1 might be the D (6 bases). V was clipped by 6 bases and J by 1 base, with 9 bases between them. This CDR3 region has 13 residues. Germline loops: CDR1 MNHNY, CDR2 SVGAGI (reference sequence). This CDR3 is CASSPQGNTEAFF. CDR3 in DNA: TGTGCCAGCAGCCCACAGGGGAACACTGAAGCTTTCTTT.

J is TRBJ1-1 and V is TRBV5-1; 7 nucleotides align to TRBD1. Unmatched junction bases numbered 6, after V lost 3 bases and J lost 4 bases. Germline CDR1 and CDR2: SGHRS and YFSETQ. This CDR3 contains 14 residues. The CDR3 loop is CASSSPTGTTEAFF. The CDR3 region has the DNA TGCGCCAGCAGCTCCCCGACAGGGACCACTGAAGCTTTCTTT.

The chain recombines TRBV6-4 with TRBJ1-1; D is undetermined. V was clipped by 6 bases and J by 8 bases, with 7 bases between them. CDR1 and CDR2 from the germline V gene are MRHNA and SNTAGT. The CDR3 contains 10 residues. For the CDR3, the DNA is TGTGCCAGCAGGCTAGGCGAAGCTTTCTTT. Its translation is CASRLGEAFF.

V usage is TRBV6-5 and J usage is TRBJ1-1; 7 bases are a match to TRBD1. Germline V gene lookup returns CDR1 MNHEY and CDR2 SVGAGI. The junction had 6 bases not matched to a gene; V was cut back by 6 bases and J by 5 bases. The CDR3 runs to 13 residues. The CDR3 DNA reads as TGTGCCAGCAGCCCACGACAGGGAACTGAAGCTTTCTTT. It is translated as CASSPRQGTEAFF.

This rearrangement joins TRBV18 to TRBJ2-3; tentatively, D is TRBD1 (5 bases). Germline V gene lookup returns CDR1 KGHSH and CDR2 LQKENI. This CDR3 has 16 amino acids. V lost 5 bases and J lost 2, with 17 bases in between. The CDR3, as DNA: TGTGCCAGCTCAAAGACAGTCTCGGTGGACACAGATACGCAGTATTTT. Amino acid sequence: CASSKTVSVDTDTQYF.

The CDR3 is CASSSRGRTDTQYF. CDR3 DNA: TGTGCCAGCAGCTCGCGGGGGAGAACAGATACGCAGTATTTT. The V call is TRBV7-3, the J call TRBJ2-3; 7 bases are shared with TRBD2. This CDR3 spans 14 amino acids. V lost 4 bases and J lost 3; bases outside the gene matches: 4. The germline gives CDR1 SGHTA, CDR2 FQGTGA.

In this sample, this clone turned up a few times. The J gene is TRBJ2-3, the V gene TRBV5-4, with 11 bases aligning to TRBD2. The CDR3 length is 15 residues. CDR1 and CDR2 from the germline V gene are SGHNT and YYREEE (reference sequence). Losses at the gene ends were 5 bases for V and 2 bases for J; bases not matched to a gene: 4. The CDR3 DNA reads TGTGCCAGCAGGCCGACTAGCGGGAACACAGATACGCAGTATTTT. Residues: CASRPTSGNTDTQYF. Full variable domain (rest looked up from reference TRBV5-4 and TRBJ2-3): ETGVTQSPTHLIKTRGQQVTLRCSSQSGHNTVSWYQQALGQGPQFIFQYYREEENGRGNFPPRFSGLQFPNYSSELNVNALELDDSALYLCASRPTSGNTDTQYFGPGTRLTVL.

The V call is TRBV30, the J call TRBJ2-1; unclear D gene. Germline values: CDR1 GTSNPN, CDR2 SVGIG (reference sequence). The germline V and J ends were trimmed by 0 bases and 6 bases, with 12 bases remaining between them. The CDR3 is 14 amino acids. As DNA, the CDR3 is TGTGCCTGGAGTGTTCGAGGAGTTCGCAATGAGCAGTTCTTC. This gives the protein CAWSVRGVRNEQFF.

The chain joins TRBV18 to TRBJ1-2; D remains unclear. The V end lost 6 bases, the J end lost 1 base, and 12 bases lay between the germline ends. The CDR3 extends over 14 amino acids. Germline CDR1 reads KGHSH; CDR2 reads LQKENI. In DNA form, the CDR3 reads TGTGCCAGCTCCAAGGGAGCTAATAACTATGGCTACACCTTC. As protein: CASSKGANNYGYTF.